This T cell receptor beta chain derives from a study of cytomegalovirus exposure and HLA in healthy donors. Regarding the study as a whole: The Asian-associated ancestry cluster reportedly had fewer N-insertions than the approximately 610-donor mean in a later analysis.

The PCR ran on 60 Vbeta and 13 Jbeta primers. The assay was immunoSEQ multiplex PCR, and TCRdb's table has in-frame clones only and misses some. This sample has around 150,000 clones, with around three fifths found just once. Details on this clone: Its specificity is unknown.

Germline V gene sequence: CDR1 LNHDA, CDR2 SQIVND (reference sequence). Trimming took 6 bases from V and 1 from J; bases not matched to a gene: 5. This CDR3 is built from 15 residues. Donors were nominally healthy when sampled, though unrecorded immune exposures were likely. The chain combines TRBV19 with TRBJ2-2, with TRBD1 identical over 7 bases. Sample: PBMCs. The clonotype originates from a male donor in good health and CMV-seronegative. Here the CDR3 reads CASRPWTGNTGELFF. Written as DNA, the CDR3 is TGTGCCAGTAGACCCTGGACAGGGAACACCGGGGAGCTGTTTTTT.